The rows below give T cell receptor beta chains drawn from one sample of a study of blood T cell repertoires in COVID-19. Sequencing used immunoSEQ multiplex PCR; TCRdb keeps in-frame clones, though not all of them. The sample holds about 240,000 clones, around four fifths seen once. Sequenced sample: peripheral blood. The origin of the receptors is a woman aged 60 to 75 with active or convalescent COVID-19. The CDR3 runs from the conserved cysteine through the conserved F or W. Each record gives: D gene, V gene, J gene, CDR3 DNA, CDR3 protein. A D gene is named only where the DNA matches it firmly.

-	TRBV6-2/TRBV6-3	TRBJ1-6	TGTGCCAGCAGTCAACAGGGCACGGTCAATTCACCCCTCCACTTT	CASSQQGTVNSPLHF
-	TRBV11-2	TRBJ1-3	TGTGCCAGCAGCCCCCACTACAGGGCCACTGGAAACACCATATATTTT	CASSPHYRATGNTIYF
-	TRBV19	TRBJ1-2	TGTGCCAGTAGGGAGCAATTCTATGGCTACACCTTC	CASREQFYGYTF
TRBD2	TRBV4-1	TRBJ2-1	TGCGCCAGTAGCGGGGGGGCCGGGAATGAGCAGTTCTTC	CASSGGAGNEQFF
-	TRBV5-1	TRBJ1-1	TGCGCCAGCAGCTTGAGGGGCGCTCAGGGAACTGAAGCTTTCTTT	CASSLRGAQGTEAFF
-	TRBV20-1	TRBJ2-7	TGCAGTGCCTTACAGGGCTACGAGCAGTACTTC	CSALQGYEQYF
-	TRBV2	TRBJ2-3	TGTGCCACTACGGGACTTTTAAGCACAGATACGCAGTATTTT	CATTGLLSTDTQYF
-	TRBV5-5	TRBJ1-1	TGTGCCAGCAGCTCCCCAGGGTTTGCGAACACTGAAGCTTTCTTT	CASSSPGFANTEAFF
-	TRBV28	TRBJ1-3	TGTGCCAGCAGTTTAGGAGGGACTGGAAACACCATATATTTT	CASSLGGTGNTIYF
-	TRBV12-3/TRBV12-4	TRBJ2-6	TGTGCCAGCGGGGGCTTTGGGGCCAACGTCCTGACTTTC	CASGGFGANVLTF
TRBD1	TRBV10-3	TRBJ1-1	TGTGCCACCTCGGGACAGGGCTGGGACACTGAAGCTTTCTTT	CATSGQGWDTEAFF
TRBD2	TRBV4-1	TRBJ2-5	TGCGCCAGCAGCCAAGATCTAGTTACTAGCGGGGGGGCTTGGGCCCGGGAGACCCAGTACTTC	CASSQDLVTSGGAWARETQYF
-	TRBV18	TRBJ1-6	TGTGCCAGCTCACCACCGGCGGGGGCCTATAATTCACCCCTCCACTTT	CASSPPAGAYNSPLHF